The clone carrying this TCR beta chain was detected ten times or more. The data are from a study of early T cells in non-severe SARS-CoV-2 infection. V was pared by 3 bases and J by 4 bases, with 10 bases between. The germline gives CDR1 SEHNR, CDR2 FQNEAQ (reference sequence). This CDR3 comprises 14 residues. From the 5' RACE reads, TCRdb called clonotypes with MiXCR, one entry per CDR3 protein. Found here are 30,000 or so distinct CDR3 sequences, roughly 5.7% of them singletons; the top ten hold roughly 22%. The clonotype comes from an adult who was a healthcare worker with PCR-confirmed SARS-CoV-2 infection or an uninfected control (not recorded which). The chain employs TRBV7-9 and TRBJ2-1; D is perhaps TRBD1 (6 bases). Sequencing input: whole blood. For the CDR3, the DNA is TGTGCCAGCAGCTTCAGGACAGTTTACAATGAGCAGTTCTTC. Protein: CASSFRTVYNEQFF.